The source of this T cell receptor beta chain is a study of OX40 agonist ivuxolimab in advanced cancers. The CDR3 sequence is 15 residues long. Germline-derived CDR1 and CDR2 are SGHRS and YFSETQ. Trimming left V 0 bases short and J 5 bases short, with 14 bases between. Assay used: immunoSEQ multiplex PCR; TCRdb lists only in-frame clones, some missing. This sample has under 60,000 clones, with more than 85% found just once. The starting material was CD4+ or CD8+ T cells sorted from blood, obtained in a trial of the OX40 agonist ivuxolimab. The V call is TRBV5-1, the J call TRBJ2-5; tentative D call: TRBD2 (6 bases). The sequence was obtained from an adult with an advanced solid tumor such as melanoma, head and neck, liver or kidney cancer. As DNA, the CDR3 is TGCGCCAGCAGCTTGGGGGGCCCCGGGAGTGAGACCCAGTACTTC. It codes for CASSLGGPGSETQYF. Full variable domain (remainder filled in from reference TRBV5-1 and TRBJ2-5): KAGVTQTPRYLIKTRGQQVTLSCSPISGHRSVSWYQQTPGQGLQFLFEYFSETQRNKGNFPGRFSGRQFSNSRSEMNVSTLELGDSALYLCASSLGGPGSETQYFGPGTRLLVL.